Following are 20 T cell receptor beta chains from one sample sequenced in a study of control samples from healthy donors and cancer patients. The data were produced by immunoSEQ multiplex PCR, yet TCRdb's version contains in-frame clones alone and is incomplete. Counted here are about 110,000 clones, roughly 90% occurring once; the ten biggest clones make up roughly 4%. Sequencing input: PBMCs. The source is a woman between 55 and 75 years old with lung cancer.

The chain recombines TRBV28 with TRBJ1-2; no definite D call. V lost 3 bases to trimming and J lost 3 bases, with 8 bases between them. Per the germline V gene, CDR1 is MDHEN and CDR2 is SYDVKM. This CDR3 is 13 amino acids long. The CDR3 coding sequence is TGTGCCAGCAGTTTGGAGGGCGACTATGGCTACACCTTC. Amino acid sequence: CASSLEGDYGYTF.

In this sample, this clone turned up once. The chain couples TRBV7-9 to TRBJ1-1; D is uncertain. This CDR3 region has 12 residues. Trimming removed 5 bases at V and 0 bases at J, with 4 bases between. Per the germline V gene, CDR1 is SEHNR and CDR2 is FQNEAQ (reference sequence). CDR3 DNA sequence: TGTGCCAGCAGCACCGTGAACACTGAAGCTTTCTTT. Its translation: CASSTVNTEAFF.

The CDR3 is CASSSGYEQYF. The CDR3 region has the DNA TGCGCCAGCAGCTCCGGGTACGAGCAGTACTTC. The rearrangement joins TRBV5-1 to TRBJ2-7, with D unresolved. V lost 3 bases and J lost 4, with 5 bases in between. The CDR3 loop spans 11 amino acids. Germline-derived CDR1 and CDR2 are SGHRS and YFSETQ.

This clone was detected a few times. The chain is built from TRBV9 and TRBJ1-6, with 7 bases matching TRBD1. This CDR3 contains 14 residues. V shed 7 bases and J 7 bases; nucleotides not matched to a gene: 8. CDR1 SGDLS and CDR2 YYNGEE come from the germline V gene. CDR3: CASGRGLTNSPLHF. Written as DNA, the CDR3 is TGTGCCAGCGGGAGGGGGCTAACAAATTCACCCCTCCACTTT.

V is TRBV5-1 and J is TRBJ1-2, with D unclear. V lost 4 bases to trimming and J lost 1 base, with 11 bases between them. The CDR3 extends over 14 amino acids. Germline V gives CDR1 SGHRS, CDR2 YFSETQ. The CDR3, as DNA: TGCGCCAGCAGCGAGGACGGAAATAACTATGGCTACACCTTC. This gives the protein CASSEDGNNYGYTF.

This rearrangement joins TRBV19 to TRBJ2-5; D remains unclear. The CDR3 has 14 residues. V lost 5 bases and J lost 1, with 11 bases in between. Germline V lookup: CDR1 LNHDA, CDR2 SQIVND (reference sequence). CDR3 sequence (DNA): TGTGCCAGTAGTGACACAGCGACCCAAGAGACCCAGTACTTC. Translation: CASSDTATQETQYF.

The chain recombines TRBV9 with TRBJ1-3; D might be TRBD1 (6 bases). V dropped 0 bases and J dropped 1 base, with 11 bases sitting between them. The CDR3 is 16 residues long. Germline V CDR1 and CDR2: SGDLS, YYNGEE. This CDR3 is CASSVATGRSGNTIYF. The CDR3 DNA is TGTGCCAGCAGCGTAGCTACAGGGCGTTCTGGAAACACCATATATTTT.

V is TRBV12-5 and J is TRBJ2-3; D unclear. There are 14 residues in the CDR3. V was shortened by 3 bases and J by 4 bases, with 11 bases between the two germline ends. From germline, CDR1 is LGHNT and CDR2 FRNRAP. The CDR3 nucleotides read TGTGCTAGTGGTTTTACAGTCAAATCAGATACGCAGTATTTT. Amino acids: CASGFTVKSDTQYF.

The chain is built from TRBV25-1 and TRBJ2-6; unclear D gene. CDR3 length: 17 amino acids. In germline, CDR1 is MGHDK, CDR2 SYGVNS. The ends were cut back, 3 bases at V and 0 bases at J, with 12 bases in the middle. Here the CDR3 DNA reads TGTGCCAGCAGTGACCGCAAGAAGGGCTCTGGGGCCAACGTCCTGACTTTC. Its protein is CASSDRKKGSGANVLTF. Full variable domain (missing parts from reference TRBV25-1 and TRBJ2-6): EADIYQTPRYLVIGTGKKITLECSQTMGHDKMYWYQQDPGMELHLIHYSYGVNSTEKGDLSSESTVSRIRTEHFPLTLESARPSHTSQYLCASSDRKKGSGANVLTFGAGSRLTVL.

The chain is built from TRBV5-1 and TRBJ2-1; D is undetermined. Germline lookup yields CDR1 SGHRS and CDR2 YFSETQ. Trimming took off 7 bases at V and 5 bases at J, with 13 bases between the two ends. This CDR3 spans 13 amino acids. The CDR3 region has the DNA TGCGCCAGCTCCCCCCAGCTCCACAATGAGCAGTTCTTC. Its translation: CASSPQLHNEQFF.

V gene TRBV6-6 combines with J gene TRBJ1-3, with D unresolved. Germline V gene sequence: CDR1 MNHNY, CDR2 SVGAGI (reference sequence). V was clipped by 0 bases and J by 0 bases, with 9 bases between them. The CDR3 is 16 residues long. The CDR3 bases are TGTGCCAGCAGTTACTCGCCCCTATCCTCTGGAAACACCATATATTTT. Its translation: CASSYSPLSSGNTIYF.

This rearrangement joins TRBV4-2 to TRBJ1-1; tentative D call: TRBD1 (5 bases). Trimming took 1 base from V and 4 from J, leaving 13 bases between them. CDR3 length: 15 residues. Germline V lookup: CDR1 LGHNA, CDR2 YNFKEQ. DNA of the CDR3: TGTGCCAGCAGCCAAGGGGGCGTGGAAATCACTGAAGCTTTCTTT. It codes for CASSQGGVEITEAFF.

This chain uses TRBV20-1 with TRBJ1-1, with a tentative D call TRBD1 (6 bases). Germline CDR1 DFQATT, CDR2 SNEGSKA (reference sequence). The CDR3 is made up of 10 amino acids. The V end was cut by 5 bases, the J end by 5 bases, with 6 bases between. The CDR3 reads CSAQGTEAFF. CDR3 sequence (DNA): TGCAGTGCTCAGGGGACTGAAGCTTTCTTT.

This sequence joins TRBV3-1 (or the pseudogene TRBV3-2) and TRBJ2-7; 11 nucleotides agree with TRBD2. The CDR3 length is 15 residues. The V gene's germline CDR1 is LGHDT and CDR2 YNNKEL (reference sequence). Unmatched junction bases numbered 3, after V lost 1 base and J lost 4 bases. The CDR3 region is CASSQAVAGGYEQYF. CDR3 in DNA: TGTGCCAGCAGCCAAGCGGTAGCGGGGGGGTACGAGCAGTACTTC.

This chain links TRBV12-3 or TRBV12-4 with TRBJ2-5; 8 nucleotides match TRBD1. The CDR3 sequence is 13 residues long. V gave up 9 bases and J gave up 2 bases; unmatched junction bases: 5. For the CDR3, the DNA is TGTGCCAGTCGACAGGGGAGTCAAGAGACCCAGTACTTC. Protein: CASRQGSQETQYF.

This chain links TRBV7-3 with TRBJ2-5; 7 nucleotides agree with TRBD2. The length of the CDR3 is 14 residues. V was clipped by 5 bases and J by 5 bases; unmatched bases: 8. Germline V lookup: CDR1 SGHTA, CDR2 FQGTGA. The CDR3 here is CASSLYGGKETQYF. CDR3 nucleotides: TGTGCCAGCAGCCTATACGGGGGGAAGGAGACCCAGTACTTC.

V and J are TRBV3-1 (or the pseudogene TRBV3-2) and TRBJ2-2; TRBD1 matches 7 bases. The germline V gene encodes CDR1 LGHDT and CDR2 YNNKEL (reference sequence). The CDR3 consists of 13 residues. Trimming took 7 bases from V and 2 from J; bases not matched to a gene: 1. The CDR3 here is CASNRGNTGELFF. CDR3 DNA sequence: TGTGCCAGCAACAGGGGTAACACCGGGGAGCTGTTTTTT.

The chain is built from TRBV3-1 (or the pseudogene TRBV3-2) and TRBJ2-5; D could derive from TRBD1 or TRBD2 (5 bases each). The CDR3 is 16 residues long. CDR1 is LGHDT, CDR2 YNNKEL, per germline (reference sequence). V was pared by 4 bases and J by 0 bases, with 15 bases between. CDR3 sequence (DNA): TGTGCCAGCAGCCCGACCCTGGGACCGTACCAAGAGACCCAGTACTTC. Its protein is CASSPTLGPYQETQYF.

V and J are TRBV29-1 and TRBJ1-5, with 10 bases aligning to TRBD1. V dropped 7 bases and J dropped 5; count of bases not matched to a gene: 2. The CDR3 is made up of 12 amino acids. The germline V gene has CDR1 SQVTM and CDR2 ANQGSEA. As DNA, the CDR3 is TGCAGCGCTGGACAGGGGGATCAGCCCCAGCATTTT. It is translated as CSAGQGDQPQHF.

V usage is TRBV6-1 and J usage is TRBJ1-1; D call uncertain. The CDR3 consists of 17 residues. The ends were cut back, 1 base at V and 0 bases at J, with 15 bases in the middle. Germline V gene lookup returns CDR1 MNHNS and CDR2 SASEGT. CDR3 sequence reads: CASSEGVGQTMNTEAFF. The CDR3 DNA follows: TGTGCCAGCAGTGAAGGGGTAGGGCAGACCATGAACACTGAAGCTTTCTTT.